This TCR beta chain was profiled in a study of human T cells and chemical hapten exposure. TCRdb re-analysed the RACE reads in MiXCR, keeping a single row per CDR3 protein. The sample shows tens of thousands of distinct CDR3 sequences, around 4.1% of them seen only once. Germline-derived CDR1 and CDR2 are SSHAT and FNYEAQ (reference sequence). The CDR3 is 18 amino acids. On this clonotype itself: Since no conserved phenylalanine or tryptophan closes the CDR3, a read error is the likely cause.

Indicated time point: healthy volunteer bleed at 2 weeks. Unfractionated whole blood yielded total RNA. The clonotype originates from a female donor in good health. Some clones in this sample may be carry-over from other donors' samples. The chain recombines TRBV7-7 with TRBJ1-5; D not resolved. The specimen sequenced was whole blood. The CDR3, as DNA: TGTGCTAGCAGCTTAGTGGCCCCCGTTACAGCCAGCAATCAGCCCCAGCATTTG. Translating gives CASSLVAPVTASNQPQHL.